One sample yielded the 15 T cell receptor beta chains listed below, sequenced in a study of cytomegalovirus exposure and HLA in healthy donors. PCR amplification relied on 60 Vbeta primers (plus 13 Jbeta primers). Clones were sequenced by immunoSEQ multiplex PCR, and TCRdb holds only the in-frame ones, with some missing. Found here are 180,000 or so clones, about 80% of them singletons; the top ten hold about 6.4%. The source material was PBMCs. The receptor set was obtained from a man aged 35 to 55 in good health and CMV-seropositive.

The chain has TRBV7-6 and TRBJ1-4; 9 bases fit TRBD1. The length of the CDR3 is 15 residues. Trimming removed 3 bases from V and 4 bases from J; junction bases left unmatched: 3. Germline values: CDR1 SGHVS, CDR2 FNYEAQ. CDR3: CASSFSTGGNEKLFF. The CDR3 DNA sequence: TGTGCCAGCAGCTTTTCGACAGGGGGTAATGAAAAACTGTTTTTT.

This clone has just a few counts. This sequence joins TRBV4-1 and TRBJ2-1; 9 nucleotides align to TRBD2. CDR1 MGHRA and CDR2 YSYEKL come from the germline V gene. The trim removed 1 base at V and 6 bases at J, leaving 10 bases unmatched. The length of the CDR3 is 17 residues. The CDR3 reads CASSQVGGRASGNEQFF. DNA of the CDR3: TGCGCCAGCAGCCAAGTAGGCGGGAGGGCGTCCGGCAATGAGCAGTTCTTC.

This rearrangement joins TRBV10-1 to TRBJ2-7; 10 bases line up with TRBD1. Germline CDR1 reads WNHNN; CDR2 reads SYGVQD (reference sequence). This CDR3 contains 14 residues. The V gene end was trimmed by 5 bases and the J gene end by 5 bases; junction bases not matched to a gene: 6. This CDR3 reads CASSSGQGINEQYF. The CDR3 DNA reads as TGCGCCAGCAGTTCGGGACAGGGGATCAACGAGCAGTACTTC.

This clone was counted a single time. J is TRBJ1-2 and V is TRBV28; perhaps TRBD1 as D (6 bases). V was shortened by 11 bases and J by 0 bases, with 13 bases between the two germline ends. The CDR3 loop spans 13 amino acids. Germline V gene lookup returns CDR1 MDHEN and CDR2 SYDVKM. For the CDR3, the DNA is TGTGCCTCTACGGGACACACTAACTATGGCTACACCTTC. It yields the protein CASTGHTNYGYTF.

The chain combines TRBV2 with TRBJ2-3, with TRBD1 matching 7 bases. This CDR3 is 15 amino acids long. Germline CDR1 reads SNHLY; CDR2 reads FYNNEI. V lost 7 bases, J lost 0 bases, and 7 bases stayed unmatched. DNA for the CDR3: TGTGCCAGCACCATCGGGACAGACAGCACAGATACGCAGTATTTT. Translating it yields CASTIGTDSTDTQYF.

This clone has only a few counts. The CDR3 is CARTFREPRGTGELFF. DNA of the CDR3: TGTGCCAGGACTTTTCGGGAACCACGGGGCACCGGGGAGCTGTTTTTT. V and J are TRBV25-1 and TRBJ2-2; D perhaps matches TRBD2 (5 bases). Trimming took 9 bases from V and 4 from J, leaving 21 bases between them. The CDR3 sequence is 16 residues long. Germline CDR1 reads MGHDK; CDR2 reads SYGVNS.

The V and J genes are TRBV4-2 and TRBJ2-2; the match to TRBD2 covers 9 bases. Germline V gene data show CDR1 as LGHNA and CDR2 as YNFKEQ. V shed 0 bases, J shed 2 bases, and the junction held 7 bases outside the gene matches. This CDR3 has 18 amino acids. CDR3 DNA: TGTGCCAGCAGCCAAGAGACTAGCGGAGCTACCAACACCGGGGAGCTGTTTTTT. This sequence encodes CASSQETSGATNTGELFF.

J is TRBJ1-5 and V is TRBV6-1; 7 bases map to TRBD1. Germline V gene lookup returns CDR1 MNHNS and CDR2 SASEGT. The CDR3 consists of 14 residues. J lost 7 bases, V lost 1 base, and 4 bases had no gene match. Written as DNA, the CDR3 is TGTGCCAGCAGTGAAGGTAGGGGGCCCCAGCCCCAGCATTTT. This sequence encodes CASSEGRGPQPQHF.

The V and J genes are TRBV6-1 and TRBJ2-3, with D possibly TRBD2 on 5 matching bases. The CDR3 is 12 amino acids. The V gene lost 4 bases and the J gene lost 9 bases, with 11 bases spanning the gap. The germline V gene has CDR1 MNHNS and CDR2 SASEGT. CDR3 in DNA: TGTGCCAGCAGTGGATCCGGAGGCACGCAGTATTTT. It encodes CASSGSGGTQYF.

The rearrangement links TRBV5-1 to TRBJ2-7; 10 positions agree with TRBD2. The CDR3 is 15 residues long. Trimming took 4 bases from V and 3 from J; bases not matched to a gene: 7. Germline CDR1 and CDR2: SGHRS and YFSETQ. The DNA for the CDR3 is TGCGCCAGCAGCGCGGCTAGCGGGAGTTTCTACGAGCAGTACTTC. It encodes CASSAASGSFYEQYF.

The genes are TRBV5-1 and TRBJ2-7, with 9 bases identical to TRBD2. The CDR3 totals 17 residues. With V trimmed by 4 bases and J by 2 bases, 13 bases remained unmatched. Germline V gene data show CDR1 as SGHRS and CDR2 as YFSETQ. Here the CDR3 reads CASSLALAGKGTYEQYF. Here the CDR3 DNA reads TGCGCCAGCAGCCTGGCTCTAGCGGGAAAAGGTACCTACGAGCAGTACTTC.

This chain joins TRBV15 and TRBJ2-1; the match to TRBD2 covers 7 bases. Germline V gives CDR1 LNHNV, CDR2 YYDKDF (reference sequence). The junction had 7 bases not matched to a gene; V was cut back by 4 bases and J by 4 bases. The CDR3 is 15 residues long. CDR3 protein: CATSKGTTRYNEQFF. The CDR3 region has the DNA TGTGCCACCAGCAAAGGGACTACCAGATACAATGAGCAGTTCTTC.

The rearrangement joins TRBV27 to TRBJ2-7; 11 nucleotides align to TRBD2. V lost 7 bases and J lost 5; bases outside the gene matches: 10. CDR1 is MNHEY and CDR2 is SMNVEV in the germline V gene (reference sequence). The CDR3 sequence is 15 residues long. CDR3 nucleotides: TGTGCCAGCACCCCACTAGCGGGAGTAAGGGACGAGCAGTACTTC. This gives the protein CASTPLAGVRDEQYF.

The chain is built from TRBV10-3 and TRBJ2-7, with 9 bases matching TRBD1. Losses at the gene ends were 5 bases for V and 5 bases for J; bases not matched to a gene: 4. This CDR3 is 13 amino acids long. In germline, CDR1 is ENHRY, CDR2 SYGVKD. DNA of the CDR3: TGTGCCATCAGTCCGGGACAGGGCGACGAGCAGTACTTC. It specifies CAISPGQGDEQYF.

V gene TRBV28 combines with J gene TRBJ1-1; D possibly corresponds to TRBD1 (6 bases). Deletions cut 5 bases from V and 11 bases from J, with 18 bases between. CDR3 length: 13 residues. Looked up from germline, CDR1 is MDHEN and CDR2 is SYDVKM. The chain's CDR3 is CASSPGQFPKAFF. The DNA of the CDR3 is TGTGCCAGCAGTCCTGGACAGTTTCCTAAGGCTTTCTTT.